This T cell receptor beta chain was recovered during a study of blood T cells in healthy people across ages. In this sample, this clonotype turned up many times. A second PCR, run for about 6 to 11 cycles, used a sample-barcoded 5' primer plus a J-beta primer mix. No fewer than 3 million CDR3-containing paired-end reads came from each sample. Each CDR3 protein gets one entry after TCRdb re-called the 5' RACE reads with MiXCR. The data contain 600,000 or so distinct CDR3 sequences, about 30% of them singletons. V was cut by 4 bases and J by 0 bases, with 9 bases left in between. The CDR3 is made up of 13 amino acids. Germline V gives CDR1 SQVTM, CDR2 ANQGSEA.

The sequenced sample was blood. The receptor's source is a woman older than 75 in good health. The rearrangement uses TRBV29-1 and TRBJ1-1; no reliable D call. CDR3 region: CSVVVKMNTEAFF. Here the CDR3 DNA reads TGCAGCGTTGTGGTTAAGATGAACACTGAAGCTTTCTTT.